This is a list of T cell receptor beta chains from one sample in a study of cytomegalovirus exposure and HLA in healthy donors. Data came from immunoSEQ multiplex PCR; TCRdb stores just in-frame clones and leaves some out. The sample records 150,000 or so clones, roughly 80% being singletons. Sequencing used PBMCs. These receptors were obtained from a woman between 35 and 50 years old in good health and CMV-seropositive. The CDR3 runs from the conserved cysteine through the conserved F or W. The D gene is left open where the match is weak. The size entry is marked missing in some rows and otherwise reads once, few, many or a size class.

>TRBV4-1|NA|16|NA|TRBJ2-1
TGCGCCAGCAGCCACCGGAGAGGGGGGGGGAGTAATGAGCAGTTCTTC
CASSHRRGGGSNEQFF
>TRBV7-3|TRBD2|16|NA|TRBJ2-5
TGTGCCAGCAGCCCTGGGACTAGCGGGACCCAAGAGACCCAGTACTTC
CASSPGTSGTQETQYF
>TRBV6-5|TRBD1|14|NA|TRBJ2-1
TGTGCCAGCAGTATCCGACAGGGGGCTGATAAGCAGTTCTTC
CASSIRQGADKQFF
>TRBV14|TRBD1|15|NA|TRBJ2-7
TGTGCCAGCAGCCACGGGACAGGCCTAGACTACGAGCAGTACTTC
CASSHGTGLDYEQYF
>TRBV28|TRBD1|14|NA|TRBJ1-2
TGTGCCAGCACAGGGACGGACAGGGTCGGAGGCTACACCTTC
CASTGTDRVGGYTF
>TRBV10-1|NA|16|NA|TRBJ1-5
TGCGCCCCACGGGGGGGCTTGCTGTATAGCAATCAGCCCCAGCATTTT
CAPRGGLLYSNQPQHF
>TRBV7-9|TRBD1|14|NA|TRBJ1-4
TGTGCCAGCAGCCAGGGACAGCTTAATGAAAAACTGTTTTTT
CASSQGQLNEKLFF
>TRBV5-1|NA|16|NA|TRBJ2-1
TGCGCCAGCAGCTTGTTACCGGGGTTCTCCTACAATGAGCAGTTCTTC
CASSLLPGFSYNEQFF
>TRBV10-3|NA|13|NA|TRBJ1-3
TGTGCCACCACACGGGGTACTGGAAACACCATATATTTT
CATTRGTGNTIYF
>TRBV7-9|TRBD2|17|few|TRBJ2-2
TGTGCCAGCAGACCCTCCGCGGGGGGAACCAACACCGGGGAGCTGTTTTTT
CASRPSAGGTNTGELFF
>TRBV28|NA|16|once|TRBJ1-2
TGTGCCAGCAGTTCCCCATCGCCCTTAGATAACTATGGCTACACCTTC
CASSSPSPLDNYGYTF
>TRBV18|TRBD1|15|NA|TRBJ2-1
TGTGCCAGCTCACAAGACAGGGGATCCTACAATGAGCAGTTCTTC
CASSQDRGSYNEQFF
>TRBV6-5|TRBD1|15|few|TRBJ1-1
TGTGCCAGCTCGACTCCGACAGGGACGAACACTGAAGCTTTCTTT
CASSTPTGTNTEAFF
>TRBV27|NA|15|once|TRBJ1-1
TGTGCCAGCAGTACCCGCGCGGCGTTGGTCACTGAAGCTTTCTTT
CASSTRAALVTEAFF
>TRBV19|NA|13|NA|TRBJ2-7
TGTGCCAGTAGTCACGGAAACGGAGGGCCGGCCCGCTTC
CASSHGNGGPARF
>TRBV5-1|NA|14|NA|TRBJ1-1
TGCGCCAGCAGCAAGGGACAACTGAACACTGAAGCTTTCTTT
CASSKGQLNTEAFF
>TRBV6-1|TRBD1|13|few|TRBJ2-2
TGTGCCAGCAGGACAGGGGCGGCCGTTTCGCTGTTTTTT
CASRTGAAVSLFF
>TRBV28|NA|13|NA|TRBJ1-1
TGTGCCAGCAGTTTATTGAGGGAACAGAAAGCTTTCTTT
CASSLLREQKAFF
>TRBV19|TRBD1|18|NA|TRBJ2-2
TGTGCCAGTAGTATAGGTCAGACAGGGGGTCGCCGAACCGGGGAGCTGTTTTTT
CASSIGQTGGRRTGELFF
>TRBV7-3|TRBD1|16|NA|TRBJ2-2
TGTGCCAGCAGCTCGCGGACAGGGGAGAACACCGGGGAGCTGTTTTTT
CASSSRTGENTGELFF
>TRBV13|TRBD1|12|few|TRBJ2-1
TGTGCCAGCAGCTCGACAGGGAATGAGCAGTTCTTC
CASSSTGNEQFF
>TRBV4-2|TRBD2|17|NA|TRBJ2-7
TGTGCCAGCAGCCAAGTCTCTAGCGGGGGGGCGCCCTACGAGCAGTACTTC
CASSQVSSGGAPYEQYF
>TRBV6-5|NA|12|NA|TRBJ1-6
TGTGCCAGCAGGCAGTATAATTCACCCCTCCACTTT
CASRQYNSPLHF
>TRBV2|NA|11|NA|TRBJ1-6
TGTGCCAGCAGAAACGGCGGGCCCCTCCACTTT
CASRNGGPLHF
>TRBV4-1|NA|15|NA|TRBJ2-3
TGCGCCAGCAGCCAAGGGGGCCAGTGGGCAGATACGCAGTATTTT
CASSQGGQWADTQYF
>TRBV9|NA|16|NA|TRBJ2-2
TGTGCCAGCAGCGTTCCTGGCAGGACGAACACCGGGGAGCTGTTTTTT
CASSVPGRTNTGELFF
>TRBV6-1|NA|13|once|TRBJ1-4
TGTGCCAGCATATTCGCAACTAATGAAAAACTGTTTTTT
CASIFATNEKLFF
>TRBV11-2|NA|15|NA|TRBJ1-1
TGTGCCAGCAGCTTAGATGGGGCGGTGAACACTGAAGCTTTCTTT
CASSLDGAVNTEAFF
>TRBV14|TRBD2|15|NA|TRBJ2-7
TGTGCCAGCAGCCGACATTCGGGACTAGCTGACGAGCAGTACTTC
CASSRHSGLADEQYF
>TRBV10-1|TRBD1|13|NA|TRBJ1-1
TGCGCCAGCAGTGAAAGGGGGCTCACTGAAGCTTTCTTT
CASSERGLTEAFF
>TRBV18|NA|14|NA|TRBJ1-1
TGTGCCAGCTCACCAAGATCTGAAGTAGCTGAAGCTTTCTTT
CASSPRSEVAEAFF
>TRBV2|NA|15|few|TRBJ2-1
TGTGCCAGCAGATCGACGGACACCGTTTTGGATGAGCAGTTCTTC
CASRSTDTVLDEQFF
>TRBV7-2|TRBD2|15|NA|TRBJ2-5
TGTGCCAGCAGCTATCTAGCGGGGGGGAAGGAGACCCAGTACTTC
CASSYLAGGKETQYF
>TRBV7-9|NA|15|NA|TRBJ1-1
TGTGCCAGCAGCTTAGAACAGGGCATGAACACTGAAGCTTTCTTT
CASSLEQGMNTEAFF
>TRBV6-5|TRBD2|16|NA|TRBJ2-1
TGTGCCAGCAGTTACTGGCGGGGGGGCTTTTACAATGAGCAGTTCTTC
CASSYWRGGFYNEQFF
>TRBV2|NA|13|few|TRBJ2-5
TGTGCCAGCGCCGGACAGTTCCAAGAGACCCAGTACTTC
CASAGQFQETQYF
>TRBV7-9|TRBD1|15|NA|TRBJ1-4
TGTTCCAGCAGCTATGGACAGGGCCCTAATGAAAAACTGTTTTTT
CSSSYGQGPNEKLFF
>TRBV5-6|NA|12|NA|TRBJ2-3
TGTGCCAGCAGCTCCTACACAGATACGCAGTATTTT
CASSSYTDTQYF
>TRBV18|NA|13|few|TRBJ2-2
TGTGCCAGCTCACCTAGGGAGTTCGGGGAGCTGTTTTTT
CASSPREFGELFF
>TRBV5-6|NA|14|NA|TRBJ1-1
TGTGCCAGCAGCCATCTTATGGCGAACACTGAAGCTTTCTTT
CASSHLMANTEAFF
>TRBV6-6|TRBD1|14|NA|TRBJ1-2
TGTGCCAGCAGCTGGGACAGGGGGAACTATGGCTACACCTTC
CASSWDRGNYGYTF
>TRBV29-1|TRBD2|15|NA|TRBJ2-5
TGCAGCGTTGATATGAGCGGGACCCCGGCCGAGACCCAGTACTTC
CSVDMSGTPAETQYF
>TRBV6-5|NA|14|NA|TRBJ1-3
TGTGCCAGCAAAACAGGGTATTCAGGAAACACCATATATTTT
CASKTGYSGNTIYF
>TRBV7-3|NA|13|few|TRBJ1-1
TGTGCCAGCAGCTTAACTGGGGGGGGTGAAGCTTTCTTT
CASSLTGGGEAFF
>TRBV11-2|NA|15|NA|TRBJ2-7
TGTGCCAGCAGCTTCGGGCTAGCGAGCTCCTACGAGCAGTACTTC
CASSFGLASSYEQYF
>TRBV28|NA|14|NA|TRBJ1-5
TGTGCCAGCAGTGAGGTATATAGCAATCAGCCCCAGCATTTT
CASSEVYSNQPQHF
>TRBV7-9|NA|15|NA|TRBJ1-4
TGTGCCAGCAGCAAGCAGGGTGCAACTAATGAAAAACTGTTTTTT
CASSKQGATNEKLFF
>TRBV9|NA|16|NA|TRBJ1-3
TGTGCCAGCAGCGTAGGACAGGAGTATTACGGAAACACCATATATTTT
CASSVGQEYYGNTIYF
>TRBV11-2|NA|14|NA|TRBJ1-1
TGTGCCAGCAGTCCGGCAGGGGTGGGCACTGAAGCTTTCTTT
CASSPAGVGTEAFF
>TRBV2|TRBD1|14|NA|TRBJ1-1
TGTGCCAGCAGAAGGGACAGGGGGAACACTGAAGCTTTCTTT
CASRRDRGNTEAFF
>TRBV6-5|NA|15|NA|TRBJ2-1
TGTGCCAGCAATTCCCTTGGTGGGGGGTTGGGTGAGCAGTTCTTC
CASNSLGGGLGEQFF
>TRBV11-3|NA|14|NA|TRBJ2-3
TGTGCCAGCAGCGGGGCAGGGGTTTTAGATACGCAGTATTTT
CASSGAGVLDTQYF
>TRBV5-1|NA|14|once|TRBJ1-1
TGCGCCAGCAGCTCACAGGATTTGAACACTGAAGCTTTCTTT
CASSSQDLNTEAFF
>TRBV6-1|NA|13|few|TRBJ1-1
TGTGCCAGCAGGTCGGCGGAGAACACTGAAGCTTTCTTT
CASRSAENTEAFF
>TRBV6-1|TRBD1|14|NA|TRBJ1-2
TGTGCCAGCAGTGAACCATTTGAGGGGGCGGGCTACACCTTC
CASSEPFEGAGYTF
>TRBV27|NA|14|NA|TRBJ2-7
TGTGCCAGCAGTTTACTCAGTTCCCTCCACGAGCAGTACTTC
CASSLLSSLHEQYF
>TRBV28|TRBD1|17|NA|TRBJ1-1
TGTGCCAGCAGTTTTAATTTCCGACAGGGGTTGAACACTGAAGCTTTCTTT
CASSFNFRQGLNTEAFF